The entry below gives a single TCR beta chain sequence along with its context. There is no known antigen for this receptor. No base-level quality is on record; no much larger clone is a single base apart. Libraries were prepared through 5' RACE. For sequencing, an Illumina HiSeq 2500 was employed. The second PCR ran for roughly 6 to 11 cycles and used a J-beta primer mix along with a sample-barcoded 5' primer. Each TCR beta cDNA molecule received a unique molecular identifier from a template-switch 5' adaptor carrying 12 random nucleotides. Each sample yielded at least 2.5 million CDR3-containing paired-end reads. All of the RNA was converted into first-strand cDNA using the Mint cDNA synthesis kit, with a TRBC-specific oligonucleotide serving as the primer. After uracil-DNA glycosylase treatment, a first 18-cycle PCR used universal primers M1SS and BC2_uni_R on all cDNA. Per the source publication's procedure: For normalization, 1 million high-quality reads, each with a distinct molecular identifier, were randomly selected from each sample. Reads sharing molecular identifiers were discarded rather than binned into consensus sequences. CDR3 identification, clonotype clustering and error correction used MiTCR with a Q25 quality threshold and the strictest error-elimination algorithm. A nonparametric unseen species model with Euler transformation was used to estimate lower-bound total TCR beta diversity. Using fastp at Q25 and MiXCR, TCRdb reprocessed the public reads and kept productive beta chains. Rows are unified per CDR3 protein, each entry keeping the most common DNA and genes. These V and J calls rely on TCRdb rather than the paper's analysis. The sample contains roughly 730,000 distinct CDR3 sequences, approximately 53% of them found a single time. Roughly 25% of the sample belongs to the ten largest clones.

This sample was taken from a study of blood T cells in healthy people across ages (dated by TCRdb to 2013 to 2016). Background for the entire study: In model experiments, template switching captured roughly one uniquely barcoded TCR beta cDNA molecule for every two T cells. To track age-related changes in TCR beta repertoire diversity, the study relied on deep sequencing normalized with unique cDNA molecular identifiers. Four age groups were formed from the donors: young (average approximately 15 years), middle-aged (just under 40), aged (about 62) and long-lived (about 80). To avoid experimental bias, donors of different ages were spread randomly across the sequencing lanes. Two additional independent replicas of 1 million unique cDNA reads from the same blood draw were analyzed for two donors (one aged 18 to 30 and one aged 80 or older).

The roughly 37 donors, aged roughly 6 to 100 years, were systemically healthy Caucasian individuals from Russia. Each donor gave 8 to 10 milliliters of peripheral blood, collected into EDTA-treated Vacutainer tubes. Ficoll-Paque density-gradient centrifugation was used to isolate PBMCs, with at least 6.5 million per sample. Trizol reagent was used to extract total RNA from PBMCs, with at least 5 micrograms per sample. For every donor, flow cytometry on a PBMC aliquot measured the percentage of naive CD45RAhigh/CD27high T cells. Summary of the overall study and its limitations: As age increased, observed TCR beta diversity per million T cells dropped in a roughly linear way, and a significant reduction was already evident by age about 40. Compared with the aged group, the long-lived group had more naive CD4+ T cells, fewer expanded clones and increased TCR diversity, suggesting age selection. Because donor CMV infection status was unknown, age-related changes in expanded clonotypes were potentially confounded. Estimates of total diversity from one million sequenced T cells were regarded as lower bounds and underestimates. Since profiling was done on bulk unsorted PBMCs, naive and antigen-experienced compartments could not be conclusively compared. There was a strong correlation between observed TCR beta diversity and the percentage of naive T cells measured by flow cytometry.

The clonotype was recovered from a man aged 35-49 years in good health. Sequencing used blood.

CDR3 reads: CSVEPRFGQHQETQYF. At the DNA level, the sequence is TGCAGCGTTGAACCCCGGTTCGGACAGCACCAAGAGACCCAGTACTTC. The chain couples TRBV29-1 to TRBJ2-5; the D gene is possibly TRBD1, with 6 bases matching. V gives up 2 bases and J gives up 0 bases, and the segment between their germline ends measures 16 bases. Reading from cysteine to phenylalanine, the CDR3 counts 16 amino acids. Only the CDR3 region is kept as DNA, spanning 48 bases read in frame from base 1. The CDR1 and CDR2 encoded by the germline V gene are SQVTM and ANQGSEA.